This T cell receptor beta chain was recovered during a study of blood T cell repertoires in COVID-19. Study-level background: Specimens from acute and convalescent COVID-19 originated in the United States, Italy and Spain. Sample material is recorded as cDNA or gDNA derived from T cells, B-cell-depleted T cells, or PBMCs.

J lost 6 bases, V lost 0 bases, and 10 bases had no gene match. Looked up from germline, CDR1 is SGDLS and CDR2 is YYNGEE. The CDR3 has 16 residues. Authors' methods: Reference gene primer amplification in the assay estimated nucleated cell counts. The protocol was immunoSEQ multiplex PCR, while the TCRdb copy is restricted to in-frame clones and leaves out a portion. V, J and clone size derive from that table, while D and trimming were established from the DNA sequence. The sample carries approximately 230,000 clones, around 88% recorded once. The rearrangement uses TRBV9 and TRBJ2-7; 9 bases map to TRBD1. This receptor was obtained from a man older than 75 with acute or convalescent COVID-19. Material for sequencing was peripheral blood. The CDR3 DNA reads as TGTGCCAGCAGCGTAGACCCCGGGACAGGGAGACGCGAGCAGTACTTC. Protein: CASSVDPGTGRREQYF.